This TCR beta chain emerged from a study of shared clonotypes between healthy human individuals. This clone occurred a few times. The germline V and J ends were trimmed by 8 bases and 0 bases, with 19 bases remaining between them. The germline V gene has CDR1 PRHDT and CDR2 FYEKMQ (reference sequence). This CDR3 contains 17 residues. As originally analysed: Filtering differed because ImmunoSEQ produced junction-only sequences that carried no quality scores. The assay was immunoSEQ multiplex PCR, and TCRdb's table has in-frame clones only and misses some. Clone size and the V and J calls come from that table; the DNA yielded D and trimming. The sample lists about 490,000 clones, 70% to 80% occurring once.

The rearrangement links TRBV13 to TRBJ2-2; D gene unclear. The sequence came from a woman aged 40 to 50 in good health. Some clones in this sample may be carry-over from other donors' samples. Sequences were obtained from PBMCs. CDR3 loop: CASATSSVNANTGELFF. CDR3 DNA sequence: TGTGCCAGCGCCACATCATCGGTTAACGCGAACACCGGGGAGCTGTTTTTT.